Listed here is a single T cell receptor (beta chain). Its antigen is not identified. This table comes from immunoSEQ multiplex PCR, and its TCRdb copy is limited to in-frame clones, with some not included. Here the sample spans 13,000 to 15,000 clones, about 68% being singletons. CDR1 LNHDA and CDR2 SQIVND come from the germline V gene (reference sequence). V was trimmed by 3 bases and J by 0 bases, leaving 8 bases between them. The CDR3 loop spans 14 amino acids. These data belong to a study of somatic mutations in cytotoxic T cells in rheumatoid arthritis. Findings and caveats of the study: Only rheumatoid arthritis patients, not healthy controls, showed CD8+ clonality increasing with age.

This TCR was sampled from an adult with rheumatoid arthritis. Specimen: CD8+ T cells sorted from blood. The chain links TRBV19 to TRBJ1-2, with a possible D match to TRBD1 (5 bases). In nucleotides, the CDR3 is TGTGCCAGTAGTATTCAGGGAGCTAACTATGGCTACACCTTC. Translation: CASSIQGANYGYTF.